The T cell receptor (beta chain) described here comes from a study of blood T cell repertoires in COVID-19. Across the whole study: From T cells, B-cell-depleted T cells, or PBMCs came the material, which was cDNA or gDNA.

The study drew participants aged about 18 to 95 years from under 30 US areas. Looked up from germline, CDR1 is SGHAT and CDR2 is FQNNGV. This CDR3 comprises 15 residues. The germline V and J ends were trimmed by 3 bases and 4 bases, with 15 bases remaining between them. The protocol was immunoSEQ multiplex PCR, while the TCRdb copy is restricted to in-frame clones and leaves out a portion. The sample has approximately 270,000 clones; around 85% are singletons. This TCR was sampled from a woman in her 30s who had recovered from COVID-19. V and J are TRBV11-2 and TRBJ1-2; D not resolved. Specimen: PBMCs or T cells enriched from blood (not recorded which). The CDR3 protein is CASSFPDMRVYGYTF. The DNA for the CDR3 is TGTGCCAGCAGCTTTCCAGACATGAGGGTCTATGGCTACACCTTC.